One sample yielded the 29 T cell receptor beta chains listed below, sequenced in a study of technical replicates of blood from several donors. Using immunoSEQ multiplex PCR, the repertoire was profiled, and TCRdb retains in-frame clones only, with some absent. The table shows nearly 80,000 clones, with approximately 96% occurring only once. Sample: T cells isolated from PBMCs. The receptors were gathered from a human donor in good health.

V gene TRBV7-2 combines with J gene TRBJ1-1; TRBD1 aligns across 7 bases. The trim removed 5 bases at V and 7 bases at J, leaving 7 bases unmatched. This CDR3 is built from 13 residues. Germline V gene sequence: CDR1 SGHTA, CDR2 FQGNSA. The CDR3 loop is CASSVDRVGEAFF. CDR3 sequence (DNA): TGTGCCAGCAGCGTCGACAGGGTGGGTGAAGCTTTCTTT.

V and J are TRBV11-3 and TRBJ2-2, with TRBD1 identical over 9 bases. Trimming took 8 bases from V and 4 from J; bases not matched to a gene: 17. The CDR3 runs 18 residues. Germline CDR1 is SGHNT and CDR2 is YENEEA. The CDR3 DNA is TGTGCCAGCGGTCCCGGGCCGGGGACAGGGAGCCGCACCGGGGAGCTGTTTTTT. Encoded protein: CASGPGPGTGSRTGELFF.

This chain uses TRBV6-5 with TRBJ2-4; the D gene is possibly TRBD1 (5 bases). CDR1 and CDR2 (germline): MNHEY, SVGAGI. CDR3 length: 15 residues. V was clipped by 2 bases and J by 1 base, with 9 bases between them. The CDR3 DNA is TGTGCCAGCAGTTACACGAAGGGGGCCAAAAACATTCAGTACTTC. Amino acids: CASSYTKGAKNIQYF.

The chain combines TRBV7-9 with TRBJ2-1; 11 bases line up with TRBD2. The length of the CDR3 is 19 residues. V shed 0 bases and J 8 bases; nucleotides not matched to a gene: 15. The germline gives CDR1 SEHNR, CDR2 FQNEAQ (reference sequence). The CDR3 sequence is CASSLAPELAGGNKDEQFF. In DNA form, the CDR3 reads TGTGCCAGCAGCTTAGCCCCTGAGCTAGCGGGAGGTAATAAGGATGAGCAGTTCTTC.

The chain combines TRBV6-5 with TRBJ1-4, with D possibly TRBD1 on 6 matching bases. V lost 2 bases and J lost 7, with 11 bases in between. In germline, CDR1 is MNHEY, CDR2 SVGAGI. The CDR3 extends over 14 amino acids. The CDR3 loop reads CASSYTQGIEKLFF. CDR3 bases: TGTGCCAGCAGTTACACTCAGGGGATTGAAAAACTGTTTTTT.

The CDR3 DNA is TGTGCCAGCAGCTTGGGACAGCTTAACACCGGGGAGCTGTTTTTT. Translated, it gives CASSLGQLNTGELFF. The rearrangement uses TRBV5-6 and TRBJ2-2, with D possibly matching TRBD1 (5 bases). Germline CDR1 and CDR2: SGHDT and YYEEEE. There are 15 residues in the CDR3. Between the trimmed V and J ends, which lost 0 bases and 2 bases, there was a span of 8 bases.

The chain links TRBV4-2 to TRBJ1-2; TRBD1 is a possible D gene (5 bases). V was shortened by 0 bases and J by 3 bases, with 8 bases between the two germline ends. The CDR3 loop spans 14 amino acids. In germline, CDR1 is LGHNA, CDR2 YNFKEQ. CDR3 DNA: TGTGCCAGCAGCCAAGATAGGGGTGACTATGGCTACACCTTC. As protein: CASSQDRGDYGYTF.

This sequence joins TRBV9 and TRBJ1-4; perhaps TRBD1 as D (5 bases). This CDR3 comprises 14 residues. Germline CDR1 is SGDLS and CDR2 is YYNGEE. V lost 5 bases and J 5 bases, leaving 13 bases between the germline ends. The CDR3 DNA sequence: TGTGCCAGCAGTGAAGGGGTTCCAAATGAAAAACTGTTTTTT. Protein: CASSEGVPNEKLFF. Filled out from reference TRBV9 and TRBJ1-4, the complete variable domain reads DSGVTQTPKHLITATGQRVTLRCSPRSGDLSVYWYQQSLDQGLQFLIQYYNGEERAKGNILERFSAQQFPDLHSELNLSSLELGDSALYFCASSEGVPNEKLFFGSGTQLSVL.

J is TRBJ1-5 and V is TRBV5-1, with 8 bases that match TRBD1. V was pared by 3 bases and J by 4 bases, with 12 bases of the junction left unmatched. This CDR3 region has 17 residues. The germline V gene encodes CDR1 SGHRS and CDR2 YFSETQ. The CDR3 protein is CASSSGTGPSQNQPQHF. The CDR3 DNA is TGCGCCAGCAGCTCGGGGACAGGCCCAAGTCAAAATCAGCCCCAGCATTTT.

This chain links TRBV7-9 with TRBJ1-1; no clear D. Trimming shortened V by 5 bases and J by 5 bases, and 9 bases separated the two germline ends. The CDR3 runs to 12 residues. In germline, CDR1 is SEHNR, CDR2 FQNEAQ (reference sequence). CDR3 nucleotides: TGTGCCAGCAGCCCCATACTAACTGAAGCTTTCTTT. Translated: CASSPILTEAFF.

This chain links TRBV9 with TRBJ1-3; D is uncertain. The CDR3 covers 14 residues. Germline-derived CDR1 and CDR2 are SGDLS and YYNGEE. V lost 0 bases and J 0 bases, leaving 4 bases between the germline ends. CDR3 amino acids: CASSVELSGNTIYF. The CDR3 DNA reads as TGTGCCAGCAGCGTAGAACTCTCTGGAAACACCATATATTTT.

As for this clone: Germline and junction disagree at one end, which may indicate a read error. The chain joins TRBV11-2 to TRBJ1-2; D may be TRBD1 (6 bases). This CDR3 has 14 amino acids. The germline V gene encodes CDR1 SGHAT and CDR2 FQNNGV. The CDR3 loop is CASSVDRLSYGYTF. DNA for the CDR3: TGTGCCAGCAGCGTAGACAGGTTAAGCTATGGCTACACCTTC.

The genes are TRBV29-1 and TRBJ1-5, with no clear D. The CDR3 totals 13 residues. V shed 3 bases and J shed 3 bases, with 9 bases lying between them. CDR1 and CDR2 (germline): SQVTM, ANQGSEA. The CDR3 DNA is TGCAGCGTTGAGCCGGGTAACAATCAGCCCCAGCATTTT. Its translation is CSVEPGNNQPQHF.

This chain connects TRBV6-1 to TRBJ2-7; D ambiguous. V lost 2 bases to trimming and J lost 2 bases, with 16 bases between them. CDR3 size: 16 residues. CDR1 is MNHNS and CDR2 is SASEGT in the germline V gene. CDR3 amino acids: CASSEYGSAKTYEQYF. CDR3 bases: TGTGCCAGCAGTGAATACGGCAGCGCAAAGACCTACGAGCAGTACTTC.

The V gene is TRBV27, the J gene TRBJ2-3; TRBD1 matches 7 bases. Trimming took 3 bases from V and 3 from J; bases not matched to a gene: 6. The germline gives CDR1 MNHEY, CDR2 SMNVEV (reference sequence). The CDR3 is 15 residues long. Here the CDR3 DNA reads TGTGCCAGCAGTTTTATGAGGGGGCTAACAGATACGCAGTATTTT. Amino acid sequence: CASSFMRGLTDTQYF.

CDR3 amino acids: CASSERRGETQYF. The CDR3 DNA follows: TGTGCCAGCAGTGAAAGAAGAGGAGAGACCCAGTACTTC. The V call is TRBV6-1, the J call TRBJ2-5; D uncertain. Deletions cut 2 bases from V and 4 bases from J, with 8 bases between. The CDR3 contains 13 residues. Germline-derived CDR1 and CDR2 are MNHNS and SASEGT.

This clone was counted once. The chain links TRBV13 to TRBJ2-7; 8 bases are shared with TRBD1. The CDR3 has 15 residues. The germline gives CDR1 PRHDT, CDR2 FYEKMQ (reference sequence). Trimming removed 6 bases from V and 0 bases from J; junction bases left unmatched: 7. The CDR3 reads CASSLGQASSYEQYF. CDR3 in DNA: TGTGCCAGCAGTCTGGGACAGGCCTCCTCCTACGAGCAGTACTTC.

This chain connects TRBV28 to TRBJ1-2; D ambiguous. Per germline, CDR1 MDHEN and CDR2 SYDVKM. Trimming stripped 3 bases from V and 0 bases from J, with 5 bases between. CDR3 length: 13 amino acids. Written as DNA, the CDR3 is TGTGCCAGCAGTTTCGGGTCTAACTATGGCTACACCTTC. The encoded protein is CASSFGSNYGYTF.

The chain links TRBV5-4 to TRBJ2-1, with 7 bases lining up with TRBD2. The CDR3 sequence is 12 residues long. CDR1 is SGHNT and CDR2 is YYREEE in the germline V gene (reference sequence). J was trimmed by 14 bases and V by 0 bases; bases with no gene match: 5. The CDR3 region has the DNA TGTGCCAGCAGCTTGGAAGGGGAGGGAGAGTTCTTC. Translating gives CASSLEGEGEFF.

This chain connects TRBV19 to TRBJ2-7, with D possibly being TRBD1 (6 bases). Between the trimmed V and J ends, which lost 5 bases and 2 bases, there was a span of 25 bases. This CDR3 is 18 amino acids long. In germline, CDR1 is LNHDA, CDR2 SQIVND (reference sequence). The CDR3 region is CASSFGDPLGWGPYEQYF. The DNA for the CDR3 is TGTGCCAGTAGTTTCGGTGATCCCCTAGGGTGGGGGCCCTACGAGCAGTACTTC.

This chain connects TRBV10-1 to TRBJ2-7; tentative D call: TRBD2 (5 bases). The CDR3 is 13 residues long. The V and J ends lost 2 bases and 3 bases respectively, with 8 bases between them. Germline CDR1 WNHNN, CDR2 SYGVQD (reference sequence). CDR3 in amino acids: CASSESGGYEQYF. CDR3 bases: TGCGCCAGCAGTGAGAGCGGAGGCTACGAGCAGTACTTC.

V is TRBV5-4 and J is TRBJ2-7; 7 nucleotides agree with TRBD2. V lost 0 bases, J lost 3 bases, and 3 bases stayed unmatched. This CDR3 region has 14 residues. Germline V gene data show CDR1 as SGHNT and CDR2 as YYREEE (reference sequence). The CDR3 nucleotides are TGTGCCAGCAGCTTGGGCGGGAGCGACTACGAGCAGTACTTC. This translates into CASSLGGSDYEQYF.

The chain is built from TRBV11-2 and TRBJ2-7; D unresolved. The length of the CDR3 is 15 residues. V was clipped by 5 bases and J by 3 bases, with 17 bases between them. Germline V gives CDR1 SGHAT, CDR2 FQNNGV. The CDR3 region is CASSPGRTFNYEQYF. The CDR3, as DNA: TGTGCCAGCAGCCCAGGTCGAACTTTTAACTACGAGCAGTACTTC.

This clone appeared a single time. In DNA, the CDR3 is TGCGCCAGCTCCGGACAGGGTGTGGGCTACGAGCAGTACTTC. Its translation: CASSGQGVGYEQYF. This chain joins TRBV5-1 and TRBJ2-7; TRBD1 aligns across 8 bases. The trim removed 7 bases at V and 3 bases at J, leaving 9 bases unmatched. This CDR3 is 14 amino acids long. Germline-derived CDR1 and CDR2 are SGHRS and YFSETQ. The entire variable domain, with the rest obtained from reference TRBV5-1 and TRBJ2-7, is as follows: KAGVTQTPRYLIKTRGQQVTLSCSPISGHRSVSWYQQTPGQGLQFLFEYFSETQRNKGNFPGRFSGRQFSNSRSEMNVSTLELGDSALYLCASSGQGVGYEQYFGPGTRLTVT.

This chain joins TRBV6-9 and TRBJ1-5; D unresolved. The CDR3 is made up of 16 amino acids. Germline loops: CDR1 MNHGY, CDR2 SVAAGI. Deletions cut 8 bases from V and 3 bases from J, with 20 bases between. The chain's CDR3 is CASRPQWAGFNQPQHF. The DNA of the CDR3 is TGTGCCAGCCGACCCCAATGGGCAGGCTTCAATCAGCCCCAGCATTTT.

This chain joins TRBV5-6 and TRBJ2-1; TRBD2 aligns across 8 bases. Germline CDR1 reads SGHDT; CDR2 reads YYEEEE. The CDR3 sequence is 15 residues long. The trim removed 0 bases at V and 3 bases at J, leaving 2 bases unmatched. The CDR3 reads CASSLGSGIYNEQFF. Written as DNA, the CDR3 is TGTGCCAGCAGCTTGGGTAGCGGGATCTACAATGAGCAGTTCTTC.

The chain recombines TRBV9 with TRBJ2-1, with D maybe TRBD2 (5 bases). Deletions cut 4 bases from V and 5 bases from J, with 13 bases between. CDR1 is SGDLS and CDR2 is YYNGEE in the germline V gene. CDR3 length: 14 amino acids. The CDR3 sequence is CASSMQDWDNEQFF. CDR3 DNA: TGTGCCAGCAGCATGCAGGACTGGGACAATGAGCAGTTCTTC.

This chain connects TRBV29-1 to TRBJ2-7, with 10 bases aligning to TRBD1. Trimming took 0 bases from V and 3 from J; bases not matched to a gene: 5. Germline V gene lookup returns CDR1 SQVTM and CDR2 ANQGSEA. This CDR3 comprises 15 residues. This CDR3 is CSVEDSRTGGYEQYF. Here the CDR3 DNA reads TGCAGCGTTGAAGATTCGCGGACAGGGGGCTACGAGCAGTACTTC.

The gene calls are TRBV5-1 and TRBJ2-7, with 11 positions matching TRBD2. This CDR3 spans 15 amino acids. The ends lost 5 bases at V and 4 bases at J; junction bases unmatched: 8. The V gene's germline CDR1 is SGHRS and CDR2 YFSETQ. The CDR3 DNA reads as TGCGCCAGCAGGCACACTAGCGGGAGTGAATACGAGCAGTACTTC. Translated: CASRHTSGSEYEQYF.